This T cell receptor (beta chain) was documented in a study of cytomegalovirus exposure and HLA in healthy donors. Both 60 Vbeta primers and 13 Jbeta primers went into the PCR. Sequenced by immunoSEQ multiplex PCR; TCRdb stores in-frame clones only, minus some. The sample yields about 200,000 clones, of which the top ten take up about 6%. Concerning this clone itself: Antigen specificity is unknown.

Study conclusions and caveats: TCR beta V segments were, for the most part, productive about 87% or about 30% of the time in an earlier analysis. One later analysis reportedly identified an Asian-associated ancestry cluster that showed fewer N-insertions than the approximately 670-donor mean. A few V segments could not be told apart, such as TRBV6-2 and TRBV6-3, and were left out. Listed as cytomegalovirus-associated were 164 TCR beta chains.

The CDR3 sequence is 14 residues long. Trimming removed 3 bases from V and 8 bases from J; junction bases left unmatched: 8. Germline V CDR1 and CDR2: SEHNR, FQNEAQ (reference sequence). The chain carries TRBV7-9 and TRBJ1-1; 8 nucleotides line up with TRBD1. Input material: PBMCs. The receptor's source is a man aged 25-45 years in good health and CMV-seronegative. The CDR3 nucleotides are TGTGCCAGCAGCTTTTTCCAGGGGGCAGGAGAAGCTTTCTTT. It translates to CASSFFQGAGEAFF.